The clone carrying this T cell receptor (beta chain) has only a few counts. This entry is derived from a study of human T cells and chemical hapten exposure. As for the study in general: Sensitization employed 2% DPC on around 2 cm by around 2 cm of upper inner arm skin. Upper-back patch tests with 0.01% DPC were read at 6 days. The variation in per-sample TCR yields arose mainly from small differences in pooled library volumes.

From germline, CDR1 is SQVTM and CDR2 ANQGSEA. V shed 7 bases, J shed 8 bases, and the junction held 6 bases outside the gene matches. CDR3 length: 13 amino acids. TCRdb re-called the RACE reads with MiXCR, one entry per CDR3 protein. Among 150,000 to 200,000 distinct CDR3 sequences listed, about a quarter were seen once. Sample time point: patch test 3, about 24 weeks after DPC sensitization. Treatment reported: therapeutic diphenylcyclopropenone sensitization with weekly scalp DPC. The sample in question was whole blood, obtained in connection with sensitization to the hapten diphenylcyclopropenone (DPC). The V and J genes are TRBV29-1 and TRBJ1-4; TRBD1 aligns across 11 bases. This receptor was obtained from a woman under 30 with alopecia areata. Some clones in this sample may be carry-over from other donors' samples. As DNA, the CDR3 is TGCAGCGGACTGGGACAGGGGGACGAAAAACTGTTTTTT. This sequence encodes CSGLGQGDEKLFF.